This TCR beta chain came from a study of blood T cell repertoires in COVID-19. Looking at the study overall: The samples span acute and convalescent COVID-19 from the United States, Italy and Spain. T cells, B-cell-depleted T cells, or PBMCs supplied cDNA or gDNA.

Authors' processing steps: Nucleated cell number was recorded as an estimate derived from reference gene primer amplification. Using immunoSEQ multiplex PCR, the repertoire was profiled, and TCRdb retains in-frame clones only, with some absent. V, J and clone size are taken as reported in that table, and D and trimming were inferred from the DNA itself. The profile covers 300,000 to 350,000 clones, with around 88% appearing a single time and about 3% taken by the ten largest. CDR3 size: 14 residues. Germline values: CDR1 SGDLS, CDR2 YYNGEE. Trimming stripped 0 bases from V and 7 bases from J, with 13 bases between.

The receptor comes from a young man with active or convalescent COVID-19. The chain uses TRBV9 and TRBJ1-2; D is perhaps TRBD1 (5 bases). The specimen was peripheral blood. CDR3 sequence (DNA): TGTGCCAGCAGCGTAGGTTGGGGGGAAAGTGGCTACACCTTC. Protein product: CASSVGWGESGYTF.